This T cell receptor (beta chain) was retrieved from a study of shared clonotypes between healthy human individuals. In the naive CD8 group, cells lacked CD45RO and were positively selected for CCR7, so terminally differentiated effector memory CD45RA+ cells were left out. To note about this clone: Its matching antigen is unknown.

The method was immunoSEQ multiplex PCR; TCRdb's version includes in-frame clones alone and lacks a portion of them. The sample carries about 680,000 clones, around 90% recorded once. Study outcomes and limitations: How much donors shared clonotypes was expected to be affected by sequencing depth.

V was clipped by 1 base and J by 5 bases, with 6 bases between them. CDR1 and CDR2 from the germline V gene are LNHNV and YYDKDF (reference sequence). The CDR3 runs 13 residues. Input material: naive CD8+ T cells sorted from blood. V is TRBV15 and J is TRBJ1-5; D is perhaps TRBD1 (5 bases). This receptor was taken from a man in his thirties or forties in good health. The CDR3 loop is CATSRGGYQPQHF. CDR3 nucleotides: TGTGCCACCAGCAGAGGGGGGTATCAGCCCCAGCATTTT. The complete variable domain, with remaining parts taken from reference TRBV15 and TRBJ1-5, reads DAMVIQNPRYQVTQFGKPVTLSCSQTLNHNVMYWYQQKSSQAPKLLFHYYDKDFNNEADTPDNFQSRRPNTSFCFLDIRSPGLGDTAMYLCATSRGGYQPQHFGDGTRLSIL.